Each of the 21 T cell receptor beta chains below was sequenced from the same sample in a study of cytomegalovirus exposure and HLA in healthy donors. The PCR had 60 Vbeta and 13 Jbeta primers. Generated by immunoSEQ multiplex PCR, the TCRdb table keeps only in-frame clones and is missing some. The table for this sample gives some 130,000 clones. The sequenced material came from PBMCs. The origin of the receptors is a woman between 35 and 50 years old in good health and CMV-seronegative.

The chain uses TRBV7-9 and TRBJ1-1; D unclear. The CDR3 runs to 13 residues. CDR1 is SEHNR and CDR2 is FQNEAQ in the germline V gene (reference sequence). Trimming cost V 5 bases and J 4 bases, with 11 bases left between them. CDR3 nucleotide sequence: TGTGCCAGCAGCGAGGGAAGCGGCACTGAAGCTTTCTTT. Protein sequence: CASSEGSGTEAFF.

CDR3 bases: TGTGCCAGTAGTGCAGATGGGGCCTCCAAGACCTACGAGCAGTACTTC. Amino acid sequence: CASSADGASKTYEQYF. The gene calls are TRBV19 and TRBJ2-7; perhaps TRBD1 as D (5 bases). Trimming cost V 5 bases and J 2 bases, with 19 bases left between them. Germline V gene sequence: CDR1 LNHDA, CDR2 SQIVND (reference sequence). The CDR3 spans 16 residues.

The chain's CDR3 is CASRTSGGSPGEQYV. The CDR3 DNA sequence: TGTGCCAGCAGGACTAGCGGGGGGTCCCCGGGCGAGCAGTACGTC. The V gene is TRBV6-5, the J gene TRBJ2-7; 13 bases are shared with TRBD2. Germline loops: CDR1 MNHEY, CDR2 SVGAGI. The trim removed 6 bases at V and 6 bases at J, leaving 8 bases unmatched. The CDR3 runs to 15 residues.

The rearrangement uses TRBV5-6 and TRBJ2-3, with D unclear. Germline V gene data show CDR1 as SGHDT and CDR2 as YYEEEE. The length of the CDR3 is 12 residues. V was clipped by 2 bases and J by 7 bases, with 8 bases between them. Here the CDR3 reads CASSFGQHTQYF. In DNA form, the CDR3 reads TGTGCCAGCAGCTTTGGGCAACATACGCAGTATTTT.

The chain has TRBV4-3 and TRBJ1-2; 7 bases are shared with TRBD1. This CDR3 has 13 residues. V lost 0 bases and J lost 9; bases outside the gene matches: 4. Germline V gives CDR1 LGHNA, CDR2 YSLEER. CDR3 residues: CASSQETGRRYTF. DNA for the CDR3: TGCGCCAGCAGCCAAGAGACAGGGCGGCGCTACACCTTC.

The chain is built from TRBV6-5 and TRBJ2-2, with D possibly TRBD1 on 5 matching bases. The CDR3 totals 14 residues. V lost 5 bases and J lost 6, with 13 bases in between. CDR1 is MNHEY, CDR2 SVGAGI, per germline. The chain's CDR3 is CASSQSGLPGELFF. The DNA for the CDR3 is TGTGCCAGCAGTCAATCAGGGTTGCCCGGGGAGCTGTTTTTT.

This chain's CDR3 is CASSPAGGDTQYF. CDR3 coding DNA: TGTGCCAGCAGCCCCGCGGGGGGAGATACGCAGTATTTT. V and J are TRBV5-4 and TRBJ2-3, with 8 bases lining up with TRBD2. Looked up from germline, CDR1 is SGHNT and CDR2 is YYREEE (reference sequence). Losses at the gene ends were 4 bases for V and 5 bases for J; bases not matched to a gene: 3. The CDR3 has 13 amino acids. Together with reference TRBV5-4 and TRBJ2-3, the CDR3 gives the full variable domain: ETGVTQSPTHLIKTRGQQVTLRCSSQSGHNTVSWYQQALGQGPQFIFQYYREEENGRGNFPPRFSGLQFPNYSSELNVNALELDDSALYLCASSPAGGDTQYFGPGTRLTVL.

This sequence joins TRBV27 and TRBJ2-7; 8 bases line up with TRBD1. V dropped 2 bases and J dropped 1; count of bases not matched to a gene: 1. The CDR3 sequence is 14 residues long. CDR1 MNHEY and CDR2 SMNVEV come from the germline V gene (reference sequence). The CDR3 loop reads CASSLRDRSYEQYF. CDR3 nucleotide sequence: TGTGCCAGCAGTTTAAGGGACAGGTCCTACGAGCAGTACTTC.

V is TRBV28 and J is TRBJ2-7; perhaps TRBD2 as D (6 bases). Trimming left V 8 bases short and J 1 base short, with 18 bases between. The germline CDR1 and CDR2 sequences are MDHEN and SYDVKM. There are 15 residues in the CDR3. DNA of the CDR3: TGTGCCAGCTCCACCTACACCGGGGGATCCTACGAGCAGTACGTC. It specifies CASSTYTGGSYEQYV.

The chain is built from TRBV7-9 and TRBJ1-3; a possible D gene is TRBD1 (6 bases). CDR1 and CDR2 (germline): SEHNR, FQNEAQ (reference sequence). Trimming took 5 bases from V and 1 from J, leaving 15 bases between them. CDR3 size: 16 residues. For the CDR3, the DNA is TGTGCCAGCAGCCGCCGGGGGGGGCAGTCTGGAAACACCATATATTTT. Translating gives CASSRRGGQSGNTIYF.

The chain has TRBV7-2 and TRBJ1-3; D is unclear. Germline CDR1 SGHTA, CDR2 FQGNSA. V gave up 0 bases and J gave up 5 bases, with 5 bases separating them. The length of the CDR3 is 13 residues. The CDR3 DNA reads TGTGCCAGCAGCTTAGCCGCGAGAAACACCATATATTTT. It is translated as CASSLAARNTIYF.

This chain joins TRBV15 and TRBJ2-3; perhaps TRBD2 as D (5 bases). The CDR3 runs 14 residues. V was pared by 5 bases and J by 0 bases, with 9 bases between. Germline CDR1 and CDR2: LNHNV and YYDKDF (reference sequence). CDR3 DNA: TGTGCCACCAGCGGAGGACTTAGCACAGATACGCAGTATTTT. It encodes CATSGGLSTDTQYF.

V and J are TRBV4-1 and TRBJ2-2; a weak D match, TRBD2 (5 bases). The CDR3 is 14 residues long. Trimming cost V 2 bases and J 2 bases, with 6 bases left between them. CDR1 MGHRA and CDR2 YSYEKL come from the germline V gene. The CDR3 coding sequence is TGCGCCAGCAGCCAACGGGAAAACACCGGGGAGCTGTTTTTT. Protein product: CASSQRENTGELFF.

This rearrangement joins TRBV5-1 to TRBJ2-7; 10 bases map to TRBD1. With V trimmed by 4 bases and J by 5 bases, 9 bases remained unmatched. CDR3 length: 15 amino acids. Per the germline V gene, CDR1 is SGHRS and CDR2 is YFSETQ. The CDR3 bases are TGCGCCAGCAGCATAACTGACAGGGGGCCCCACGAGCAGTACTTC. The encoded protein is CASSITDRGPHEQYF.

CDR3 nucleotide sequence: TGTGCCAGCAACGACAGGGGGCGACGAAAACTGTTTTTT. This sequence encodes CASNDRGRRKLFF. The rearrangement joins TRBV5-4 to TRBJ1-4, with 10 bases fitting TRBD1. Per germline, CDR1 SGHNT and CDR2 YYREEE (reference sequence). V gave up 6 bases and J gave up 10 bases; unmatched junction bases: 6. The CDR3 runs 13 residues.

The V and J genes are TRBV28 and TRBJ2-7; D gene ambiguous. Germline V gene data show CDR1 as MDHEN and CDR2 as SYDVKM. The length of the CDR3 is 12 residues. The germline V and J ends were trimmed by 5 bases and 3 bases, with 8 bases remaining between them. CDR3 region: CASSLNSYEQYF. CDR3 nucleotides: TGTGCCAGCAGTCTGAACAGCTACGAGCAGTACTTC.

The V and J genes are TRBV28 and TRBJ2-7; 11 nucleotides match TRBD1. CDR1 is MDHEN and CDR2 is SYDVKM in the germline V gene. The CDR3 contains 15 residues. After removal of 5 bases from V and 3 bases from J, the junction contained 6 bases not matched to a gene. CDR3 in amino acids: CASSVSGTGGYEQYV. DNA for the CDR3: TGTGCCAGCAGTGTTTCCGGGACAGGGGGCTACGAGCAGTACGTC.

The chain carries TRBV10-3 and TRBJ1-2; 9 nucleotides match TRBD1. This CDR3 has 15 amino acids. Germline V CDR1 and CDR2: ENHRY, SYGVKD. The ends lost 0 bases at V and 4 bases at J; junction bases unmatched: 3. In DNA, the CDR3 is TGTGCCATCAGTGAGTCCAACAGGGGGCCCTATGGCTACACCTTC. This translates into CAISESNRGPYGYTF.

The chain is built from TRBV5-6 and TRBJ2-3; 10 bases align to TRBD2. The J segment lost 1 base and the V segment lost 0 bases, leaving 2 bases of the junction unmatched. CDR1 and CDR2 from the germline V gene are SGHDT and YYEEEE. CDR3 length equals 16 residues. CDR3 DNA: TGTGCCAGCAGCTTGGTGACTAGCGGGCGCACAGATACGCAGTATTTT. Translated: CASSLVTSGRTDTQYF.

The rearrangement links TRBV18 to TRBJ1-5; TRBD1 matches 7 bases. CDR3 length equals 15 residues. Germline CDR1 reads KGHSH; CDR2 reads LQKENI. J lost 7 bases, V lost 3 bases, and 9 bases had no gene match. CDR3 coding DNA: TGTGCCAGCTCACCGAATAACAGGGGTGGCCAGCCCCAGCATTTT. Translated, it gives CASSPNNRGGQPQHF.

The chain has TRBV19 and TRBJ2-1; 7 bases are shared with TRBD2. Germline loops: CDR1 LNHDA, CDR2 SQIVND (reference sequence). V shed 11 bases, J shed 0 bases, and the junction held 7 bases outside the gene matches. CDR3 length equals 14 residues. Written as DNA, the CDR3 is TGTGCCGCCTGGGGAGGGAACTCCTACAATGAGCAGTTCTTC. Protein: CAAWGGNSYNEQFF. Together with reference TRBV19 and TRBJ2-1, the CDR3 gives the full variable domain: DGGITQSPKYLFRKEGQNVTLSCEQNLNHDAMYWYRQDPGQGLRLIYYSQIVNDFQKGDIAEGYSVSREKKESFPLTVTSAQKNPTAFYLCAAWGGNSYNEQFFGPGTRLTVL.